This T cell receptor beta chain was observed in a study of shared clonotypes between healthy human individuals. Remarks on this clone: Antigen: not known.

Study findings and constraints: Approximately 5.4% of naive CD4 clonotypes were common to four donors.

With 4 bases clipped from V and 1 base from J, the junction kept 9 bases outside the gene matches. CDR1 MDHEN and CDR2 SYDVKM come from the germline V gene. There are 17 residues in the CDR3. Donors comprised healthy HIV-negative adults lacking recent acute infections or vaccinations. This table comes from immunoSEQ multiplex PCR, and its TCRdb copy is limited to in-frame clones, with some not included. The sample contains 900,000 to 1,200,000 clones, approximately 80% of which appear only once. The sequence derives from a man between 18 and 35 years old in good health. Some clones in this sample may be carry-over from other donors' samples. The source material was memory CD4+ T cells from PBMCs. Regarding subset: CD45RA-negative fraction. The genes are TRBV28 and TRBJ2-4; TRBD2 aligns across 8 bases. The CDR3 loop is CASSSLDLAGAKNIQYF. DNA for the CDR3: TGTGCCAGCAGTTCCCTTGACTTAGCGGGGGCCAAAAACATTCAGTACTTC.